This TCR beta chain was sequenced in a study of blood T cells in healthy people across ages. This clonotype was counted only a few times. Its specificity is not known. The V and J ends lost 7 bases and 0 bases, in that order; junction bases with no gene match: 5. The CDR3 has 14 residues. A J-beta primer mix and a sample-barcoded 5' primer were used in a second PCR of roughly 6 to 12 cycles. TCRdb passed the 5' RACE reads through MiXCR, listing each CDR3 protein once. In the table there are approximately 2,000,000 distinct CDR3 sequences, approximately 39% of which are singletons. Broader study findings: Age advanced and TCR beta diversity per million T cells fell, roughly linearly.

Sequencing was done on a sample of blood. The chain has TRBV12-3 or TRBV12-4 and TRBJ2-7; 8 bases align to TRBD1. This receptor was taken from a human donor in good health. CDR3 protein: CASKRQGSSYEQYF. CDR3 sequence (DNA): TGTGCCAGCAAACGACAGGGGAGCTCCTACGAGCAGTACTTC.